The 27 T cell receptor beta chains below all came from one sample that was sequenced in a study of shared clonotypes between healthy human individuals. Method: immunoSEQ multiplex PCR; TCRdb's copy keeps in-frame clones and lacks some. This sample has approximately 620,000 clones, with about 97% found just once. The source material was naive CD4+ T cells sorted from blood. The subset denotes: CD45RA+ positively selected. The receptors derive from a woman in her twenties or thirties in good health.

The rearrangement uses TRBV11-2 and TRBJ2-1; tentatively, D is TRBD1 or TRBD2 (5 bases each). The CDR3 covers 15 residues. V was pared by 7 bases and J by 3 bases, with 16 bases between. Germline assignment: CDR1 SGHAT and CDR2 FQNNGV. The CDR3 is CASTSLGTLYNEQFF. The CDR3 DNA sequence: TGTGCCAGCACCTCTCTAGGGACCCTCTACAATGAGCAGTTCTTC.

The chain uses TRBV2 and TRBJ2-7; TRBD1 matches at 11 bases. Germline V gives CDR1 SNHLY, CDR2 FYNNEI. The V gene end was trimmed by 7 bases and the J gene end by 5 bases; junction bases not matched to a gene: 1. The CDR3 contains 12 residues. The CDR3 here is CASKDRGHEQYF. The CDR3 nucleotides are TGTGCCAGCAAGGACAGGGGGCACGAGCAGTACTTC. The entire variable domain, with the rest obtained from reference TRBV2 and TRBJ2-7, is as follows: EPEVTQTPSHQVTQMGQEVILRCVPISNHLYFYWYRQILGQKVEFLVSFYNNEISEKSEIFDDQFSVERPDGSNFTLKIRSTKLEDSAMYFCASKDRGHEQYFGPGTRLTVT.

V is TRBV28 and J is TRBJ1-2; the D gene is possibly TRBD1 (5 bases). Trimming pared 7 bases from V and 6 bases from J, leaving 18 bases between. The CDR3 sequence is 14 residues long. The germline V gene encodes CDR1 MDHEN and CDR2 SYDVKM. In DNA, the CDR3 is TGTGCCAGCAATCATAGGGGCCCTCCGGATGGCTACACCTTC. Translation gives CASNHRGPPDGYTF.

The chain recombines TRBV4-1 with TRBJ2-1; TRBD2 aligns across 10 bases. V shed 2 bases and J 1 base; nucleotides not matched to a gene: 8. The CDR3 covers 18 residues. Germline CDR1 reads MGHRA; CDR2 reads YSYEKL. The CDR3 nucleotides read TGCGCCAGCAGCCAACGAGATAGCGGGAGGTTGTCCTACAATGAGCAGTTCTTC. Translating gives CASSQRDSGRLSYNEQFF.

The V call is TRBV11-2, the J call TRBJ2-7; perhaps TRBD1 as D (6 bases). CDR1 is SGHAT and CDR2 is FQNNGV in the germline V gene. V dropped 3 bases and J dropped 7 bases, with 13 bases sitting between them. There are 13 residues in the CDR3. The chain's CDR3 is CASSFGQYEEQYF. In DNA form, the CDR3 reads TGTGCCAGCAGCTTTGGACAGTATGAAGAGCAGTACTTC.

CDR3 nucleotides: TGTGCCAGCTCACCTTCAGGGGGGTACACCGGGGAGCTGTTTTTT. Its protein is CASSPSGGYTGELFF. The rearrangement links TRBV18 to TRBJ2-2; D possibly corresponds to TRBD1 (7 bases). V was shortened by 3 bases and J by 3 bases, with 11 bases between the two germline ends. In germline, CDR1 is KGHSH, CDR2 LQKENI. The CDR3 is 15 residues long.

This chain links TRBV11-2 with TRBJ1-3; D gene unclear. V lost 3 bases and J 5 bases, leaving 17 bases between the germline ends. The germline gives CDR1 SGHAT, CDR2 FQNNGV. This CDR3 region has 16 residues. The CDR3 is CASSFLRGRERNTIYF. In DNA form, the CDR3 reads TGTGCCAGCAGCTTTTTACGGGGAAGGGAAAGAAACACCATATATTTT.

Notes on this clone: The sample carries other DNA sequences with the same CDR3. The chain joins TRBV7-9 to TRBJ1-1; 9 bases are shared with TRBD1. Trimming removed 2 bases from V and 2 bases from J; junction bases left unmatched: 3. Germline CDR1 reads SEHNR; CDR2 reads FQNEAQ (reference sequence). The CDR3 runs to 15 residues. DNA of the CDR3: TGTGCCAGCAGCTTACGACAGGGGGGAAACACTGAAGCTTTCTTT. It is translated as CASSLRQGGNTEAFF.

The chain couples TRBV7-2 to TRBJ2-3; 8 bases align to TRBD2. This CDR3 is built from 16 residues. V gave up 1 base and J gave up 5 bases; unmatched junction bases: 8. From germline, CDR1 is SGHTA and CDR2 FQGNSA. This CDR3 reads CASSLVPGGRVDTQYF. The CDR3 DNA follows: TGTGCCAGCAGCTTAGTTCCGGGAGGGCGGGTAGATACGCAGTATTTT. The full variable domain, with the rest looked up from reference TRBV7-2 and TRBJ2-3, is GAGVSQSPSNKVTEKGKDVELRCDPISGHTALYWYRQSLGQGLEFLIYFQGNSAPDKSGLPSDRFSAERTGGSVSTLTIQRTQQEDSAVYLCASSLVPGGRVDTQYFGPGTRLTVL.

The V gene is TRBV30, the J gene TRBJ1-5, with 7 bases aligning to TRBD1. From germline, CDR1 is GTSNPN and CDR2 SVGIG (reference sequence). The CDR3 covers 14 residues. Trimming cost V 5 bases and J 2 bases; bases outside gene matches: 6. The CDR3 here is CAWARDSGNQPQHF. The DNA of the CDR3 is TGTGCCTGGGCCCGGGACAGTGGCAATCAGCCCCAGCATTTT.

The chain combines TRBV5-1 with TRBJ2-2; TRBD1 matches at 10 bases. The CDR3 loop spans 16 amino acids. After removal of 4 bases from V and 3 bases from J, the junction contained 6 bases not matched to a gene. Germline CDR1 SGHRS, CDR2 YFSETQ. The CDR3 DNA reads TGCGCCAGCAGCACTCCCGGGACAGGGGACACCGGGGAGCTGTTTTTT. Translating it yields CASSTPGTGDTGELFF.

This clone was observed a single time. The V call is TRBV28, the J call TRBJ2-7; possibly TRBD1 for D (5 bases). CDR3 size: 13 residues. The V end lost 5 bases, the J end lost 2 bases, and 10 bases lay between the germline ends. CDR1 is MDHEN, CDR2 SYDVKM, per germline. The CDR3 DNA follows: TGTGCCAGCAGTGTACAGGCACCCTACGAGCAGTACTTC. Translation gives CASSVQAPYEQYF.

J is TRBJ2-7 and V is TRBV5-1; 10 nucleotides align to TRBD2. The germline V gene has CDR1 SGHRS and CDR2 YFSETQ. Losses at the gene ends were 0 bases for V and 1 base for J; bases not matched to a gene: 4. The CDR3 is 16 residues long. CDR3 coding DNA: TGCGCCAGCAGCTTGGATTGGACTAGCGGATCCTACGAGCAGTACTTC. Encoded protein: CASSLDWTSGSYEQYF.

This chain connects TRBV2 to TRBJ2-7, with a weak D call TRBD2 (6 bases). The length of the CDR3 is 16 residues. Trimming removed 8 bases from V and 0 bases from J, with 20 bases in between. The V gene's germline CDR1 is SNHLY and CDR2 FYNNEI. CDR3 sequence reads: CASFSGWFPNSYEQYF. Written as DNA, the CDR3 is TGTGCCAGCTTTAGCGGTTGGTTCCCTAACTCCTACGAGCAGTACTTC.

As DNA, the CDR3 is TGTGCCAGTAGTATAGATAGTTTAACGGGACTAGCGGGAGACAATGAGCAGTTCTTC. This encodes CASSIDSLTGLAGDNEQFF. V usage is TRBV19 and J usage is TRBJ2-1; 14 bases are a match to TRBD2. CDR1 and CDR2 (germline): LNHDA, SQIVND (reference sequence). V lost 0 bases, J lost 5 bases, and 9 bases stayed unmatched. This CDR3 has 19 residues.

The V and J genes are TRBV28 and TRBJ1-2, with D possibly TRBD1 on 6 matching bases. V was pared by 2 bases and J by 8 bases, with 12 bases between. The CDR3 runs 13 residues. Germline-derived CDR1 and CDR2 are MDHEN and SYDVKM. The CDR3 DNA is TGTGCCAGCAGTTTAGGGGGGGCACAAGGCTACACCTTC. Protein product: CASSLGGAQGYTF.

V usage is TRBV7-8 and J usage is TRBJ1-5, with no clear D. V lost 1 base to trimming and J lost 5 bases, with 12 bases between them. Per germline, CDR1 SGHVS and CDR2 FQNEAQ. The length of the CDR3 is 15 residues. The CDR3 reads CASSLVLGGDQPQHF. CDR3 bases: TGTGCCAGCAGCTTAGTCCTGGGTGGGGATCAGCCCCAGCATTTT.

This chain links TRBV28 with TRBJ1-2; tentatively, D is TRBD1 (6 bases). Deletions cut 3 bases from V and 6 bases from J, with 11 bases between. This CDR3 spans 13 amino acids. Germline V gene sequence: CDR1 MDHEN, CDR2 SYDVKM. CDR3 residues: CASSFRTANGYTF. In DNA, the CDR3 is TGTGCCAGCAGTTTCCGGACAGCTAATGGCTACACCTTC.

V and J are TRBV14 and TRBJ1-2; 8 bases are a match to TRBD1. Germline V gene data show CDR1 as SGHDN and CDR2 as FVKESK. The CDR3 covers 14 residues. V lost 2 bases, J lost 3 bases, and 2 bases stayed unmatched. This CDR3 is CASSQLTGDYGYTF. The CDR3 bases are TGTGCCAGCAGCCAATTGACAGGGGACTATGGCTACACCTTC.

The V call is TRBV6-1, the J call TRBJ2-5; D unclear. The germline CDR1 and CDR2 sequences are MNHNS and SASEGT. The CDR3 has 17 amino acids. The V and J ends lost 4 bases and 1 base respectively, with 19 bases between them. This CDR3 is CASSAVPHLWVQETQYF. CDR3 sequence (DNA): TGTGCCAGCAGTGCCGTTCCTCACCTATGGGTCCAAGAGACCCAGTACTTC.

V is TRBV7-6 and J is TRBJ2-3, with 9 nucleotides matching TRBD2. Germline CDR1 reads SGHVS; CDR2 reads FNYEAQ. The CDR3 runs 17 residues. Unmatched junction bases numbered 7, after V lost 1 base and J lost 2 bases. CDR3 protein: CASSLGLAGTYTDTQYF. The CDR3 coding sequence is TGTGCCAGCAGCTTAGGGCTAGCGGGAACTTACACAGATACGCAGTATTTT.

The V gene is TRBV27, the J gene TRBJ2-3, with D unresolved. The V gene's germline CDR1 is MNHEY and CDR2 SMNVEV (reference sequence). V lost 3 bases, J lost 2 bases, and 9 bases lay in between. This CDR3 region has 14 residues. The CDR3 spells CASSLNRHTDTQYF. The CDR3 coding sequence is TGTGCCAGCAGTTTGAACCGACACACAGATACGCAGTATTTT.

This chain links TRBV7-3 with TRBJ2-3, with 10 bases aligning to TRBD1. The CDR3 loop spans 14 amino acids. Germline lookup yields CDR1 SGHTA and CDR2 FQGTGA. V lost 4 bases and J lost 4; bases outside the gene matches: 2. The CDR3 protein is CASSSDRGADTQYF. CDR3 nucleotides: TGTGCCAGCAGCTCGGACAGGGGGGCAGATACGCAGTATTTT.

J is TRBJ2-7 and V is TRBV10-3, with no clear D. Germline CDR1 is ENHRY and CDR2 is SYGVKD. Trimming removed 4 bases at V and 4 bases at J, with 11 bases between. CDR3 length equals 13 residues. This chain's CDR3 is CAISGPDAYEQYF. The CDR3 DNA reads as TGTGCCATCAGTGGCCCGGACGCGTACGAGCAGTACTTC.

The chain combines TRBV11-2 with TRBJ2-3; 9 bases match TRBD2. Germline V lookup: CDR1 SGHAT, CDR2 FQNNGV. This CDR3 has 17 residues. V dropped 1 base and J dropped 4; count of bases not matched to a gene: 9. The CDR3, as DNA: TGTGCCAGCAGCTTAGGACGACAGGGACTAGCATCAGATACGCAGTATTTT. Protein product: CASSLGRQGLASDTQYF.

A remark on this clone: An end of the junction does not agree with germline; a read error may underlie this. Here the CDR3 reads CASSGSVTALF. The CDR3 DNA sequence: TGTGCCAGCAGCGGCAGCGTAACTGCCCTCTTC. The chain combines TRBV7-2 with TRBJ2-1; D unclear. The germline V gene has CDR1 SGHTA and CDR2 FQGNSA. The CDR3 is made up of 11 amino acids.

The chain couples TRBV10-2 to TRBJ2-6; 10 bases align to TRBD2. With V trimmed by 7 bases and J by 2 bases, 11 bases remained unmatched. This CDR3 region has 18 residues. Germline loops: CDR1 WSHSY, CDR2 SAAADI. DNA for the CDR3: TGCGCCAGCACTCCCGGGGGGCTAGCGGGAGCTGGGGCCAACGTCCTGACTTTC. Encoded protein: CASTPGGLAGAGANVLTF.